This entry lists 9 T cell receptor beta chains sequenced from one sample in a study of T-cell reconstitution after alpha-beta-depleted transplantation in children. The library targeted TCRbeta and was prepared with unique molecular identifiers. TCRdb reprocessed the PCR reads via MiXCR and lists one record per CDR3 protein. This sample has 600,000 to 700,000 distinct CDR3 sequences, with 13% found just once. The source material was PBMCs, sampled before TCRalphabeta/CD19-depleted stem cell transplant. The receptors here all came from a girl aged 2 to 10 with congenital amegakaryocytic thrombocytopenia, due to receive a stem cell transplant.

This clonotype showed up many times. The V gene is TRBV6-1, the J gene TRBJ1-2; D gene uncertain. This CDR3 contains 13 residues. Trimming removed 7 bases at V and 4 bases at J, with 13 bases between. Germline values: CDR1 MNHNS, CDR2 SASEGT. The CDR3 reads CASTLTRIYGYTF. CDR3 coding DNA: TGTGCCAGCACCCTGACCAGGATCTATGGCTACACCTTC.

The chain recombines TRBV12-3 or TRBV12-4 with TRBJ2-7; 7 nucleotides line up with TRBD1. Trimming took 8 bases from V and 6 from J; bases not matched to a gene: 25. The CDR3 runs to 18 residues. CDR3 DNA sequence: TGTGCCAGCCTTGGCCCGGGACAGACGGGCAGCGGTATCGTCGAGCAGTACTTC. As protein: CASLGPGQTGSGIVEQYF.

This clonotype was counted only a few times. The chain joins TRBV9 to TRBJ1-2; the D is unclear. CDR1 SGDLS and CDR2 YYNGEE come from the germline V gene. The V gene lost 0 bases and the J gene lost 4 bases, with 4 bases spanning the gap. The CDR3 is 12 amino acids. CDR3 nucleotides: TGTGCCAGCAGCGTAGAGGGCTATGGCTACACCTTC. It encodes CASSVEGYGYTF.

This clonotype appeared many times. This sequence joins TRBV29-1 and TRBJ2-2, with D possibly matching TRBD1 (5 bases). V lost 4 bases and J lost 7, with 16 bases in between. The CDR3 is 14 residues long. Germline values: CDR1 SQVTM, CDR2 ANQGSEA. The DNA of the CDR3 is TGCAGCGTTGTCGGGCAGGGCTTGATCGGGGAGCTGTTTTTT. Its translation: CSVVGQGLIGELFF.

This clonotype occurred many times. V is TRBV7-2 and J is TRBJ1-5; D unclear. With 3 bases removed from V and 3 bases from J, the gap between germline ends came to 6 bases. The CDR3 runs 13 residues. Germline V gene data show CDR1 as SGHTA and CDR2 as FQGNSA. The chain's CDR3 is CASSFGPNQPQHF. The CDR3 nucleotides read TGTGCCAGCAGCTTCGGACCCAATCAGCCCCAGCATTTT.

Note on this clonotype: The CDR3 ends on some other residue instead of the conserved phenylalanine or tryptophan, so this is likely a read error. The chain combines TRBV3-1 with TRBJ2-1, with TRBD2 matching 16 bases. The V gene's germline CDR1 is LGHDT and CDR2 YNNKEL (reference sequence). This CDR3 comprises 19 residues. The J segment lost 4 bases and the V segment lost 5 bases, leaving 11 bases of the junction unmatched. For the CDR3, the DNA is TGTGCCAGCAGCACAACCGGGACTAGCGGGAGGGCAAAGTACAATGAGCAGTTCTTA. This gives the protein CASSTTGTSGRAKYNEQFL.

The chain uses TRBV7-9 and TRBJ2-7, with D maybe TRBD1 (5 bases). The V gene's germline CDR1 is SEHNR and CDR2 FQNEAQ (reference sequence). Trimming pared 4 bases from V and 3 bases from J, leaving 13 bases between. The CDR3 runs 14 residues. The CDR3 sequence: CASSSTVIIYEQYF. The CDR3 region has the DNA TGTGCCAGCAGCTCGACAGTGATTATCTACGAGCAGTACTTC.

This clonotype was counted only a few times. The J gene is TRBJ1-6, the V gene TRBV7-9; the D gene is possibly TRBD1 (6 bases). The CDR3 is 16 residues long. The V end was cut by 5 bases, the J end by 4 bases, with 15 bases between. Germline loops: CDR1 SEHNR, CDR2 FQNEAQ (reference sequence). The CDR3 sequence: CASSDGQPGYNSPLHF. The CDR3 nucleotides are TGTGCCAGCAGCGACGGACAGCCCGGGTATAATTCACCCCTCCACTTT.

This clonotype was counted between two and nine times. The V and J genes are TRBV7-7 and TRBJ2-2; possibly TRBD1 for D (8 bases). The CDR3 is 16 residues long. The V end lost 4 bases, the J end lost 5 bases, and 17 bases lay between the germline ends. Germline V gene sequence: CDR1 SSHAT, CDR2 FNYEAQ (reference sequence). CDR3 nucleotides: TGTGCCAGCAGCTCGCGGACAGGGAGGGAGACCGGGGAGCTGTTTTTT. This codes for CASSSRTGRETGELFF.